The 16 T cell receptor beta chains reported below all come from one sample, sequenced in a study of T cells in localized non-small cell lung cancer. The table came from immunoSEQ multiplex PCR; TCRdb's copy has only in-frame clones and leaves some out. This sample has 15,000 or so clones, with around four fifths found just once. Specimen: peripheral blood, collected before any cancer treatment. These receptor sequences come from a male donor aged 60 or older with stage III lung adenocarcinoma.

The chain recombines TRBV19 with TRBJ2-7; 7 bases match TRBD1. J gave up 4 bases and V 3 bases, and 9 bases lay outside the gene matches. Germline V gene lookup returns CDR1 LNHDA and CDR2 SQIVND (reference sequence). The CDR3 sequence is 15 residues long. CDR3 nucleotide sequence: TGTGCCAGTAGTATTAGTTTCGGGACAGTATACGAGCAGTACTTC. It codes for CASSISFGTVYEQYF.

The CDR3 region is CASSGDRENEKLFF. CDR3 sequence (DNA): TGTGCCAGCAGCGGAGACAGAGAGAATGAAAAACTGTTTTTT. The chain is built from TRBV7-9 and TRBJ1-4, with a possible D match to TRBD1 (5 bases). There are 14 residues in the CDR3. Trimming removed 5 bases from V and 5 bases from J, with 12 bases in between. Germline V gene data show CDR1 as SEHNR and CDR2 as FQNEAQ (reference sequence).

V gene TRBV6-5 combines with J gene TRBJ2-7; maybe TRBD2 (5 bases). Trimming cost V 6 bases and J 6 bases, with 9 bases left between them. CDR3 length: 11 amino acids. Germline values: CDR1 MNHEY, CDR2 SVGAGI. The CDR3 loop is CASRRGGEQYF. The CDR3 region has the DNA TGTGCCAGCAGACGAGGAGGCGAGCAGTACTTC.

The chain employs TRBV7-8 and TRBJ2-7; tentative D call: TRBD2 (8 bases). Trimming took 5 bases from V and 5 from J, leaving 16 bases between them. The CDR3 has 14 amino acids. The V gene's germline CDR1 is SGHVS and CDR2 FQNEAQ. The CDR3 coding sequence is TGTGCCAGCAGCCCCCGGGAGGGGGCCGACGAGCAGTACTTC. This translates into CASSPREGADEQYF.

This clone was observed once. The rearrangement joins TRBV7-9 to TRBJ2-3, with D perhaps matching TRBD1 or TRBD2 (5 bases each). Germline lookup yields CDR1 SEHNR and CDR2 FQNEAQ (reference sequence). This CDR3 is built from 17 residues. V was pared by 1 base and J by 3 bases, with 17 bases between. The CDR3 coding sequence is TGTGCCAGCAGCTTAGGGCTTCTCGGGGCGAGAACAGATACGCAGTATTTT. This sequence encodes CASSLGLLGARTDTQYF.

This chain connects TRBV28 to TRBJ2-3; 8 positions match TRBD2. The J segment lost 8 bases and the V segment lost 3 bases, leaving 13 bases of the junction unmatched. The CDR3 length is 16 residues. Germline-derived CDR1 and CDR2 are MDHEN and SYDVKM. The CDR3 region has the DNA TGTGCCAGCAGTTTGAGGGCGGGGGGATTGGCCAGTACGCAGTATTTT. Protein: CASSLRAGGLASTQYF.

The chain carries TRBV9 and TRBJ1-4; TRBD1 matches at 8 bases. The CDR3 has 15 residues. CDR1 is SGDLS, CDR2 YYNGEE, per germline. The ends lost 3 bases at V and 5 bases at J; junction bases unmatched: 6. This CDR3 is CASSGTGGENEKLFF. The CDR3 DNA follows: TGTGCCAGCAGCGGTACAGGGGGGGAGAATGAAAAACTGTTTTTT.

This sequence joins TRBV27 and TRBJ2-1; no clear D gene. V gave up 7 bases and J gave up 0 bases, with 16 bases separating them. The length of the CDR3 is 16 residues. Germline V lookup: CDR1 MNHEY, CDR2 SMNVEV (reference sequence). In nucleotides, the CDR3 is TGTGCCAGCAAACAACAGTCGAGGATCTCCTACAATGAGCAGTTCTTC. Its translation: CASKQQSRISYNEQFF.

The rearrangement joins TRBV25-1 to TRBJ2-1; tentatively, D is TRBD2 (5 bases). The CDR3 runs to 16 residues. CDR1 MGHDK and CDR2 SYGVNS come from the germline V gene. V lost 3 bases, J lost 1 base, and 13 bases lay in between. The CDR3, as DNA: TGTGCCAGCAGTGACGCGGGCCTTCTTTCCTACAATGAGCAGTTCTTC. Amino acids: CASSDAGLLSYNEQFF.

This sequence joins TRBV19 and TRBJ2-2, with 8 bases lining up with TRBD1. The CDR3 consists of 17 residues. Germline CDR1 and CDR2: LNHDA and SQIVND (reference sequence). J was trimmed by 0 bases and V by 1 base; bases with no gene match: 4. CDR3 nucleotide sequence: TGTGCCAGTAGTATAGGGGGACAGGCCTCGAACACCGGGGAGCTGTTTTTT. This gives the protein CASSIGGQASNTGELFF.

This chain connects TRBV9 to TRBJ1-2; D is possibly TRBD1 (5 bases). V was clipped by 3 bases and J by 4 bases, with 16 bases between them. Per the germline V gene, CDR1 is SGDLS and CDR2 is YYNGEE. This CDR3 has 15 amino acids. The chain's CDR3 is CASSAGDRTGYGYTF. CDR3 bases: TGTGCCAGCAGCGCCGGGGACCGGACGGGCTATGGCTACACCTTC.

This clone turned up a few times. The chain employs TRBV5-1 and TRBJ1-1; 12 nucleotides match TRBD1. The V gene's germline CDR1 is SGHRS and CDR2 YFSETQ. The CDR3 sequence is 20 residues long. After removal of 0 bases from V and 3 bases from J, the junction contained 15 bases not matched to a gene. The CDR3 DNA is TGCGCCAGCAGCTTGGGGGACAGGGGGCATTTGAGACATCCCGACACTGAAGCTTTCTTT. Protein sequence: CASSLGDRGHLRHPDTEAFF.

The J gene is TRBJ1-5, the V gene TRBV6-5; D remains ambiguous. CDR3 length: 14 residues. The germline gives CDR1 MNHEY, CDR2 SVGAGI. Trimming shortened V by 6 bases and J by 7 bases, and 16 bases separated the two germline ends. In DNA form, the CDR3 reads TGTGCCAGCAGCTTTAACGGGAGGATGCAGCCCCAGCATTTT. Residues: CASSFNGRMQPQHF.

The V gene is TRBV11-1, the J gene TRBJ2-2, with 9 bases that match TRBD1. The CDR3 is 18 amino acids. V lost 5 bases to trimming and J lost 6 bases; unmatched junction nucleotides: 16. Per germline, CDR1 SGHAT and CDR2 FQDESV (reference sequence). The CDR3 DNA is TGTGCCAGCAGCCCTTCGGGGTGGGGGACAGGGTTTCCCGGGGAGCTGTTTTTT. This translates into CASSPSGWGTGFPGELFF.

The chain carries TRBV19 and TRBJ1-2; 8 nucleotides align to TRBD1. CDR1 is LNHDA and CDR2 is SQIVND in the germline V gene (reference sequence). The CDR3 contains 14 residues. The J segment lost 2 bases and the V segment lost 3 bases, leaving 2 bases of the junction unmatched. For the CDR3, the DNA is TGTGCCAGTAGTATGCAGGGGGCGAACTATGGCTACACCTTC. Amino acids: CASSMQGANYGYTF.

J is TRBJ1-5 and V is TRBV12-5; the match to TRBD1 covers 9 bases. The germline CDR1 and CDR2 sequences are LGHNT and FRNRAP. V was clipped by 2 bases and J by 0 bases; unmatched bases: 2. The CDR3 is 16 amino acids. CDR3 DNA sequence: TGTGCTAGTGGTTTGCGGACAGGGGCTAGCAATCAGCCCCAGCATTTT. This encodes CASGLRTGASNQPQHF. Together with reference TRBV12-5 and TRBJ1-5, the CDR3 gives the full variable domain: DARVTQTPRHKVTEMGQEVTMRCQPILGHNTVFWYRQTMMQGLELLAYFRNRAPLDDSGMPKDRFSAEMPDATLATLKIQPSEPRDSAVYFCASGLRTGASNQPQHFGDGTRLSIL.